This T cell receptor beta chain was sequenced in a study of T cell responses to AZD1222 COVID-19 vaccine. V gave up 2 bases and J gave up 0 bases; unmatched junction bases: 15. The CDR3 spans 19 residues. Germline V lookup: CDR1 SGHTA, CDR2 FQGNSA. Data came from immunoSEQ multiplex PCR; TCRdb stores just in-frame clones and leaves some out. The data show 95,000 to 150,000 clones, roughly 84% seen once. The source of this sequence is an adult in good health. The genes are TRBV7-2 and TRBJ1-1, with 7 bases aligning to TRBD1. The input for sequencing was peripheral blood, taken on day 0 of AZD1222 vaccination. The CDR3 DNA reads as TGTGCCAGCAGCTTATGGGACCCGGACAGGCCGATCATGAACACTGAAGCTTTCTTT. This gives the protein CASSLWDPDRPIMNTEAFF.